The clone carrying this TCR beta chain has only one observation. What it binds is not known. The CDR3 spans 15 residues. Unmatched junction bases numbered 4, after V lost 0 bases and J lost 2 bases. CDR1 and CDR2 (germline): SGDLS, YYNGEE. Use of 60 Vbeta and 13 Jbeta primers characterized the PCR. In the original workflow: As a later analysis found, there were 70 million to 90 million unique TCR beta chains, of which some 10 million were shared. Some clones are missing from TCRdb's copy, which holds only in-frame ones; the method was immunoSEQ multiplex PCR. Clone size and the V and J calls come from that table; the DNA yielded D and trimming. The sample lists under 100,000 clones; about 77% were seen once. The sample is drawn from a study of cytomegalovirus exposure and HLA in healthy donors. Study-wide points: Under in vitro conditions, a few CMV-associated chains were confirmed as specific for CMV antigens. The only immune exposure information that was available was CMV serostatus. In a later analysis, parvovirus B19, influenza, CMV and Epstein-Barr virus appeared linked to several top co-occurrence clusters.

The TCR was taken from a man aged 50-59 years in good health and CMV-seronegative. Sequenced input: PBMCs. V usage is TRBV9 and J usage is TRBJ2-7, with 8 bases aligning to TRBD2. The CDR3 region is CASSVEGSGTYEQYF. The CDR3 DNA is TGTGCCAGCAGCGTAGAGGGTAGCGGGACCTACGAGCAGTACTTC.